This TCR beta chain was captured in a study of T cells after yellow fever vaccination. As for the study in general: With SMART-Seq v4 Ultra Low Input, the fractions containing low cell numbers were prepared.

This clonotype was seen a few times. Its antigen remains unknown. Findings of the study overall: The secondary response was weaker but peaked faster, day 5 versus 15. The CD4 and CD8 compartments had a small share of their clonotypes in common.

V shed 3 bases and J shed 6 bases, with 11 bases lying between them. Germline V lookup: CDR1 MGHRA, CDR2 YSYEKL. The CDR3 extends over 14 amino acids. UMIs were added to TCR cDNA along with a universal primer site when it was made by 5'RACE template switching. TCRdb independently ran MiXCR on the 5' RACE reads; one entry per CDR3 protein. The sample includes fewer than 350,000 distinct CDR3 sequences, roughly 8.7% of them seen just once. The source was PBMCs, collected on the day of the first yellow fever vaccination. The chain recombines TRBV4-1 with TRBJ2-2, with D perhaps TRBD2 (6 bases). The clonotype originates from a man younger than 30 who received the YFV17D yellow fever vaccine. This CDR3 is CASSHAGLAGELFF. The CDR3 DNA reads TGCGCCAGCAGCCACGCGGGGTTGGCCGGGGAGCTGTTTTTT.